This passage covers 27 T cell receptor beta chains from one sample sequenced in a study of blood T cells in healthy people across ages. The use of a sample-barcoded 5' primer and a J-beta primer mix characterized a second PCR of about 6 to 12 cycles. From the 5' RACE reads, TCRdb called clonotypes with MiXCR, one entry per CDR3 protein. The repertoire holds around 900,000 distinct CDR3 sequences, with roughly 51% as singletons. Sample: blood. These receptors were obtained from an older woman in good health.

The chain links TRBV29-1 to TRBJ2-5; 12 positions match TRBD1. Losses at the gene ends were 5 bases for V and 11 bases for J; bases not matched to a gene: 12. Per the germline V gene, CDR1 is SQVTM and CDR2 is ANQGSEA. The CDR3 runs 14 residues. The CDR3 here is CSVLPGQGAGEQYF. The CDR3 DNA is TGCAGCGTTTTACCGGGACAGGGGGCAGGGGAGCAGTACTTC.

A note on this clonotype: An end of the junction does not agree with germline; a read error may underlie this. The chain's CDR3 is CAISERWGQNYGYTF. Here the CDR3 DNA reads TGTGCCATCAGTGAGAGATGGGGGCAGAACTATGGCTATACCTTC. The J gene is TRBJ1-2, the V gene TRBV10-3; D may be TRBD1 (6 bases). The CDR3 is 15 amino acids. Germline-derived CDR1 and CDR2 are ENHRY and SYGVKD.

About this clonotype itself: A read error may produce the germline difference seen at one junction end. CDR3: CAGSGEGNIQYF. The CDR3, as DNA: TGTGCCGGCTCTGGGGAAGGAAACATTCAGTACTTC. The chain combines TRBV18 with TRBJ2-5; D not resolved. With the DNA end fitting TRBJ2-4 better, the J assignment may be wrong. The CDR3 has 12 amino acids. CDR1 is KGHSH and CDR2 is LQKENI in the germline V gene.

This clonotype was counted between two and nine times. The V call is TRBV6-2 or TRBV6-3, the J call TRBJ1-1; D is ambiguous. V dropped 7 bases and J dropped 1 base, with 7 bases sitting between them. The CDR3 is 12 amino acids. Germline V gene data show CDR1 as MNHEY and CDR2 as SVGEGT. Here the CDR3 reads CASTEWNTEAFF. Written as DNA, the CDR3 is TGTGCCAGCACCGAGTGGAACACTGAAGCTTTCTTT.

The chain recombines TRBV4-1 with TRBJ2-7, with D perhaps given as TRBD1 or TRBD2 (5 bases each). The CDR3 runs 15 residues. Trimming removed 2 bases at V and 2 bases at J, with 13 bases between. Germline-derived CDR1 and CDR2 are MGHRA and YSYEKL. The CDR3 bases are TGCGCCAGCAGCCAACCAGGGCGGAGGCCCTACGAGCAGTACTTC. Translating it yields CASSQPGRRPYEQYF.

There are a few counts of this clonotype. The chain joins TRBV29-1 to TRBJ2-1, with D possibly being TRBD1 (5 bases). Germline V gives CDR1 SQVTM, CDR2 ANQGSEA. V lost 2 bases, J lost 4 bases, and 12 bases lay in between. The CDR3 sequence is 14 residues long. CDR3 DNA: TGCAGCGTTGAATTACCTAGACAGTACAATGAGCAGTTCTTC. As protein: CSVELPRQYNEQFF.

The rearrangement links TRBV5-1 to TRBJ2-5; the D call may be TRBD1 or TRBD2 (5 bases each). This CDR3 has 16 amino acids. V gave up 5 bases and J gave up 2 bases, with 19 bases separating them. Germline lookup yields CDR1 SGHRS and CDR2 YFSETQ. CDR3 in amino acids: CASSPGTTAFQETQYF. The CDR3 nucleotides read TGCGCCAGCAGTCCGGGGACGACCGCGTTTCAAGAGACCCAGTACTTC.

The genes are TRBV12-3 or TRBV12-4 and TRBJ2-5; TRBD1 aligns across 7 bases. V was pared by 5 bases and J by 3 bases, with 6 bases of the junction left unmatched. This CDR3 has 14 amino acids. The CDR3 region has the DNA TGTGCCAGCAGTCCCAACAGGGGCAAAGAGACCCAGTACTTC. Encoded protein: CASSPNRGKETQYF.

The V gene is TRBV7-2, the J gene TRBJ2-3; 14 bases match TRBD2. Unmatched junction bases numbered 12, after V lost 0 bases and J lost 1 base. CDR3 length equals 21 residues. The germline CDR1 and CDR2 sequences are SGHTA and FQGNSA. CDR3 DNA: TGTGCCAGCAGCTTAGCAAGCGGACTAGCGGGGGGCCAACGAGGCACAGATACGCAGTATTTT. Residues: CASSLASGLAGGQRGTDTQYF.

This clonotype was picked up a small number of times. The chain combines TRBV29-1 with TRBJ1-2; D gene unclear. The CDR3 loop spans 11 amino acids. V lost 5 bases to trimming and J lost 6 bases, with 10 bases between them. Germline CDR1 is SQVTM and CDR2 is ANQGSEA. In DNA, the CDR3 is TGCAGCGTTTCCCGGTCCGATGGCTACACCTTC. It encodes CSVSRSDGYTF.

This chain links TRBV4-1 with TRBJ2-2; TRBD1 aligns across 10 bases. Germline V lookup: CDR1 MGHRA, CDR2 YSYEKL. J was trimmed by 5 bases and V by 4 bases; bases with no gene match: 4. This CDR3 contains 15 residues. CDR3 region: CASSRGQGYTGELFF. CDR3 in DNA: TGCGCCAGCAGCCGGGGACAGGGGTATACCGGGGAGCTGTTTTTT.

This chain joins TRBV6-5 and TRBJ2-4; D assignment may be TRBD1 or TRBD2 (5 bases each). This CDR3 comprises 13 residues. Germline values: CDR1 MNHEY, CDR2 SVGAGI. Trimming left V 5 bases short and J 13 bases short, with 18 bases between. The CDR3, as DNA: TGTGCCAGCAGTCACCCGACGGTCAGGGAGCAGTACTTC. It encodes CASSHPTVREQYF.

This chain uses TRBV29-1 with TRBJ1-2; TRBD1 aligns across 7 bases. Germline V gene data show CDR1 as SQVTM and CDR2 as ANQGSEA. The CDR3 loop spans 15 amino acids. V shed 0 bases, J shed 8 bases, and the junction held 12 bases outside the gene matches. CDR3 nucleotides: TGCAGCGTTGAAGATCGCCGACAGGGATATTCCGGCTACACCTTC. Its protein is CSVEDRRQGYSGYTF.

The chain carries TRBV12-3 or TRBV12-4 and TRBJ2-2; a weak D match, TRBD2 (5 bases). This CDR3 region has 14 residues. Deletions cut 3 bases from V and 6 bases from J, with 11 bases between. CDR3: CASSFSPSPGELFF. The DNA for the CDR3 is TGTGCCAGCAGTTTTAGTCCTAGCCCCGGGGAGCTGTTTTTT.

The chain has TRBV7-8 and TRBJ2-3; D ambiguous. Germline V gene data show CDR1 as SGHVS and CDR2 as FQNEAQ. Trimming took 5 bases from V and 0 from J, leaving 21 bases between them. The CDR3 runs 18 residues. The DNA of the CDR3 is TGTGCCAGCAGCCCCCCAGCAGCGTTAAAGTCTAGCACAGATACGCAGTATTTT. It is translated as CASSPPAALKSSTDTQYF.

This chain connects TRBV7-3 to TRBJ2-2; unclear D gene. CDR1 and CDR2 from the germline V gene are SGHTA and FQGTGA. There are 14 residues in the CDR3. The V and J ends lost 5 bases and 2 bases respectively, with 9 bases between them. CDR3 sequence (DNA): TGTGCCAGCAGCCGAAGGCCCAACACCGGGGAGCTGTTTTTT. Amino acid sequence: CASSRRPNTGELFF. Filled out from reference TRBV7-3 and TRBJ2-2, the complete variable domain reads GAGVSQTPSNKVTEKGKYVELRCDPISGHTALYWYRQSLGQGPEFLIYFQGTGAADDSGLPNDRFFAVRPEGSVSTLKIQRTERGDSAVYLCASSRRPNTGELFFGEGSRLTVL.

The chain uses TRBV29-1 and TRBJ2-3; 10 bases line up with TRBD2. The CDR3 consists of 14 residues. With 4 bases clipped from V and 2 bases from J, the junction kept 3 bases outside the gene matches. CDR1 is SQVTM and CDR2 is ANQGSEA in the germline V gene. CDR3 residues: CSVGLAGLTDTQYF. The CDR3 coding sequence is TGCAGCGTTGGACTAGCGGGCCTCACAGATACGCAGTATTTT.

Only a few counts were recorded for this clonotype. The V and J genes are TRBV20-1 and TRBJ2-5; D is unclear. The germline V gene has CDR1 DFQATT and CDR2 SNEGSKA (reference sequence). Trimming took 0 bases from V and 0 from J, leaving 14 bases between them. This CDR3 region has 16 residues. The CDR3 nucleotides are TGCAGTGCTAGAGAATTTGTACGGCGGAACCAAGAGACCCAGTACTTC. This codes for CSAREFVRRNQETQYF.

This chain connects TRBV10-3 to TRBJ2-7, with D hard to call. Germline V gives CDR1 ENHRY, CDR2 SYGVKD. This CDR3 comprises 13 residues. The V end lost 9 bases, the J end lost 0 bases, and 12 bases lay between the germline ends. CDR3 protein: CAIGNPSSYEQYF. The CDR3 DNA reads TGTGCCATAGGCAACCCTTCCTCCTACGAGCAGTACTTC.

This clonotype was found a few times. As DNA, the CDR3 is TGTGCCAGCAGCCGGGGCGAGGGTGGCTACACCTTC. Translated: CASSRGEGGYTF. This chain joins TRBV4-2 and TRBJ1-2, with D possibly TRBD1 on 5 matching bases. The germline V and J ends were trimmed by 4 bases and 7 bases, with 10 bases remaining between them. Germline V gene lookup returns CDR1 LGHNA and CDR2 YNFKEQ. The CDR3 sequence is 12 residues long.

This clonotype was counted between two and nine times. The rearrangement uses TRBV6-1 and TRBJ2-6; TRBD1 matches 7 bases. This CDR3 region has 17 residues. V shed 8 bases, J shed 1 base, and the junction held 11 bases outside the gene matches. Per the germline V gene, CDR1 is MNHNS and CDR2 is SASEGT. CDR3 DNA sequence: TGTGCCAGCGGTGGAGAACAGGGGATTTCTGGGGCCAACGTCCTGACTTTC. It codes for CASGGEQGISGANVLTF.

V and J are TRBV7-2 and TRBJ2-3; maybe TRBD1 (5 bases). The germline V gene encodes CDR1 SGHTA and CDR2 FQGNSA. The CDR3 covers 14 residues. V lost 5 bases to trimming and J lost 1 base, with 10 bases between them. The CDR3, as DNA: TGTGCCAGCAGCCTACAGGATCGCACAGATACGCAGTATTTT. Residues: CASSLQDRTDTQYF.

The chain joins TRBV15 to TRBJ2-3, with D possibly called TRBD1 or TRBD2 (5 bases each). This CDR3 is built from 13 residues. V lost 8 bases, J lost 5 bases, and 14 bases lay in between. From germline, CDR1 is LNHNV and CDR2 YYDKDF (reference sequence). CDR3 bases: TGTGCCACCGCGAGGGGAATTCGAGATACGCAGTATTTT. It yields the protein CATARGIRDTQYF.

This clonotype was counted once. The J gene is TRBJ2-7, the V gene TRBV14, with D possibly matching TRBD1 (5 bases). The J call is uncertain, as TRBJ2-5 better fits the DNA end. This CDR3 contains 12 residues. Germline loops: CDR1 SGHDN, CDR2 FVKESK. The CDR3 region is CASSHRGGTQYF. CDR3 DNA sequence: TGTGCCAGCAGCCATAGGGGCGGGACCCAGTACTTC.

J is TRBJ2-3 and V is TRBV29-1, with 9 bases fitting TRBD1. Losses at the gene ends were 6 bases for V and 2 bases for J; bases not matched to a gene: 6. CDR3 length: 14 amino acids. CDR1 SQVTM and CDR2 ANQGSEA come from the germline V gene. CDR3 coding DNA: TGCAGCGTCCCGACAGGGGGTAACACAGATACGCAGTATTTT. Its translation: CSVPTGGNTDTQYF.

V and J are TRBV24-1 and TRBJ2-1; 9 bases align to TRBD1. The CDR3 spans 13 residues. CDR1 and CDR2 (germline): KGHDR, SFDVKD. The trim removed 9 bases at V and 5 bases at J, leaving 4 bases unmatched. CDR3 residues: CATRDRVNNEQFF. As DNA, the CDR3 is TGTGCCACCCGGGACAGGGTCAACAATGAGCAGTTCTTC.

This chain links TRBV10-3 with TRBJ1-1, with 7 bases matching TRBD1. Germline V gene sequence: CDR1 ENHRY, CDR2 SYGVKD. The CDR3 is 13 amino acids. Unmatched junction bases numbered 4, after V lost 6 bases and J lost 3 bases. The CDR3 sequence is CAISATGDTEAFF. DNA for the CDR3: TGTGCCATCAGCGCCACAGGGGACACTGAAGCTTTCTTT.